What follows is one TCR beta chain and its context. Its antigen is still unknown. This entry belongs to a study of cytomegalovirus exposure and HLA in healthy donors. Germline values: CDR1 MNHEY, CDR2 SVGAGI. With 8 bases clipped from V and 9 bases from J, the junction kept 11 bases outside the gene matches. This CDR3 region has 14 residues. The PCR contained 60 Vbeta and 13 Jbeta primers. The protocol was immunoSEQ multiplex PCR, while the TCRdb copy is restricted to in-frame clones and leaves out a portion. This repertoire comprises some 200,000 clones; its ten largest clones make up approximately 0.74%. Study-wide results and caveats: What was likely a sequencing artifact was a cluster of highly shared sequence variants. Presence/absence analyses treated sequencing depth as roughly uniform across donors.

This TCR came from a boy under 18 in good health and CMV-seronegative. The rearrangement joins TRBV6-5 to TRBJ2-1; TRBD2 matches 9 bases. The sequencing sample was made of PBMCs. Written as DNA, the CDR3 is TGTGCCAGCGGTGAGCGGGGGGCCGATGGTGAGCAGTTCTTC. This translates into CASGERGADGEQFF.